This T cell receptor (beta chain) derives from a study of immune heterogeneity within non-small cell lung tumors. Study overall: The tumor set comprised a handful of squamous cell carcinomas and approximately ten non-squamous carcinomas (plus 1 not otherwise specified). Study conclusions and caveats: Local clonality of T cells correlated moderately yet significantly with local tumor mutational burden (R about 0.34). Tumor sites in a patient shared identical dominant CDR3 beta clonotypes and also carried site-unique high-frequency clones.

A remark on this clonotype: Its antigen is currently unknown.

TCR beta CDR3 was amplified by multiplex PCR using 32 V and 13 J primers. One entry per CDR3 protein, called by TCRdb with MiXCR from the multiplex PCR reads. The sample yields around 6,200 distinct CDR3 sequences, roughly 22% seen once. Template was bulk tumor genomic DNA, around 620 ng per sample. Widely spaced biopsies, several per primary tumor, were obtained at surgery. Patients had untreated, newly diagnosed non-small cell lung cancer and underwent curative surgery. Newly diagnosed patients with non-small cell lung cancer who were having surgery with curative intent served as donors. There are 14 residues in the CDR3. J was trimmed by 4 bases and V by 6 bases; bases with no gene match: 5.

The sample consisted of lung tumor tissue. V gene TRBV12-3 or TRBV12-4 combines with J gene TRBJ1-2, with 10 bases identical to TRBD1. The source of this sequence is a man in his 70s with non-small cell lung cancer. The CDR3 bases are TGTGCCAGCAGGCGACAGGGGGCTAGCTATGGCTACACCTTC. It codes for CASRRQGASYGYTF.